Described below is a single TCR beta chain sequence and its context. Its antigen is still unknown. Base qualities are not recorded, but no much larger clone differs from it by a single base. The data belong to a study of T-cell memory formation after mild COVID-19 (dated by TCRdb to about 2021). Turning to the overall study: Most TCR sequence clusters were specific to one of the two donors. In two donors, T-cell clones that expanded and contracted after mild COVID-19 were followed by sequencing TCRalpha and TCRbeta repertoires longitudinally. The cohort was made up of two young adult volunteers, one female and one male, who were previously healthy. Results and caveats for the whole study, not just this receptor: Some responding clones were found in pre-infection memory, which suggests that pre-existing cross-reactive memory T cells took part in the SARS-CoV-2 response. Contracting CD4+ clones appeared mostly in the CM and EM memory subsets, whereas CD8+ clones were enriched in EMRA. Only two mild cases were covered in the study, and larger cohorts including severe cases with pre-infection samples were considered necessary. The second-wave clones that peaked on day 37 were not confirmed to be SARS-CoV-2 specific. Balanced CD4/CD8 phenotypes were observed for clones contracting from day 15 to 85, whereas a bias towards CD4+ was observed for a second wave of clones expanding from day 15 to 37.

Ficoll-Paque density gradient centrifugation was used to isolate PBMCs. Sequencing was carried out with an Illumina NovaSeq 6000. TCRalpha and TCRbeta cDNA libraries were constructed by 5'RACE with constant-segment primers, with sample barcodes and unique molecular identifiers being introduced. RNA was extracted from every sample with Trizol reagent. Libraries were amplified in two PCR steps, with a second sample barcode and Illumina TruSeq adapters added in the second step. Libraries were sequenced on an Illumina NovaSeq with 2 x 150 bp paired-end reads. The published analysis was carried out like this. The reads were demultiplexed and collapsed into UMI-guided consensus sequences using migec v1.2.7. With mixcr v2.1.11, UMI consensuses were aligned to TRA and TRB V and J templates and assembled into clonotypes. Clonotypes were classified as expanded or contracted when called significant by both edgeR and NoisET, with noise models trained on biological replicates. edgeR calls used a false discovery rate-adjusted p below 0.01 and a log2 fold-change threshold of 1. PCA with hierarchical clustering of max-normalized trajectories of the 1000 most abundant clonotypes was used as exploratory dynamics analysis. Each responding clone was given a CD4 or CD8 phenotype based on the CD4+ and CD8+ repertoires, which had been sequenced separately. Starting from the raw public reads, TCRdb applied fastp trimming at Q25, assembled clones with MiXCR and retained in-frame beta chains. Merged by CDR3 protein, the rows form single entries marked with the most common genes and DNA. What appears here as the V and J calls and clone size reflects TCRdb's work, not the paper's. Counted in this sample were 340,000 or so distinct CDR3 sequences; roughly 13% of them appeared once. 20% to 25% of the sample comes from the top ten.

The CDR3 starts with the cysteine, ends with the phenylalanine, and has 13 residues. The read is trimmed to its CDR3 DNA, 39 bases read in frame from base 1. V and J lose 7 bases and 5 bases, and a span of 12 bases separates them. CDR1 and CDR2 were assigned from the germline V gene as MGHDK and SYGVNS. The TCR sequence derives from a man between 18 and 29 years old who had mild COVID-19 (a few samples of this study predate the infection). The sample titles of this study are shuffled in the database, so cell type and time point are left out; the donor was told from shared clones. Material: PBMCs or a T cell subset sorted from them (not recorded which). The chain couples TRBV25-1 to TRBJ2-1, with a tentative D gene TRBD2 over 5 matching bases. The nucleotides read TGTGCCAGCAAGAGGGCGGAAAACAATGAGCAGTTCTTC. Translated, this gives CASKRAENNEQFF.